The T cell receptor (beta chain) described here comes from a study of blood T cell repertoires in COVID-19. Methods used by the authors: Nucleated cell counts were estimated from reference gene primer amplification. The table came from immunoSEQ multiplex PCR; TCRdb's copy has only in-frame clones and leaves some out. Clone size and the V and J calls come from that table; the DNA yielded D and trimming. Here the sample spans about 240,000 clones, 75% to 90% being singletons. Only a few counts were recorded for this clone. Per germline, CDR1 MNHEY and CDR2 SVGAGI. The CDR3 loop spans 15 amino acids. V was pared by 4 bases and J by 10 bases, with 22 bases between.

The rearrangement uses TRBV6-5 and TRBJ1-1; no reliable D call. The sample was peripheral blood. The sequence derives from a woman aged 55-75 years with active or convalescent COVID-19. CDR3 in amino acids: CASSSSSGPARGAFF. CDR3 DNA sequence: TGTGCCAGCAGTTCCTCTTCTGGCCCCGCACGGGGAGCTTTCTTT.